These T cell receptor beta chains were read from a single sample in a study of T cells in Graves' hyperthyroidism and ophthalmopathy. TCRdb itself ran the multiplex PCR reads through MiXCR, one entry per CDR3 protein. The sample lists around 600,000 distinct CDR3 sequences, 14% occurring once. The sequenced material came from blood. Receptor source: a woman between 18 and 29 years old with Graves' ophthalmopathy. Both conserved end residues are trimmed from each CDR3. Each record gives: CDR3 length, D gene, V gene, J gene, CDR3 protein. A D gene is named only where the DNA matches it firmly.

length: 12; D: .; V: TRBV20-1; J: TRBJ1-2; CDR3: SARDGTANYGYT
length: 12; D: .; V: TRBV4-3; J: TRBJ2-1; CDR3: ASSQVFVADEQF
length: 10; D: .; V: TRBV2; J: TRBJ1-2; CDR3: ASRGLGYGYT
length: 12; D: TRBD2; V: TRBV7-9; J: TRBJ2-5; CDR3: ASSRQREVETQY
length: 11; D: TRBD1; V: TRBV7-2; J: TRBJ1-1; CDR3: ASRPTGDTEAF
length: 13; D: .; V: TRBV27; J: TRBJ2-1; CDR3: ASGPWASSYNEQF
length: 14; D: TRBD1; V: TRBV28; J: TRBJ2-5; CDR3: ASSRPRDRAKETQY
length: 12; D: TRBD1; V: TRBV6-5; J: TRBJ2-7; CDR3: ASSSGTGQYEQY
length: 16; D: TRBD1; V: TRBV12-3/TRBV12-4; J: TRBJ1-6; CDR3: ASSLGSGTGLGGSPLH
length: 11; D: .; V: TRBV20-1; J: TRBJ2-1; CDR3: SASLGGYNEQF
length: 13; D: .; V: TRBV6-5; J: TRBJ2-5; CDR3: ASSYNPSSEETQY
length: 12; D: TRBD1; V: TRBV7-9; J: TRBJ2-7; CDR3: ASRMGTGQYEQY
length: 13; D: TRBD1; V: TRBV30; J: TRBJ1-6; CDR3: AWSRTTFGTGALH
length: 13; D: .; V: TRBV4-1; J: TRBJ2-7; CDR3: ASSQSRTANYEQY
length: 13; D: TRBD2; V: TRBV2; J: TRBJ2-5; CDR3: ASSTRTSGSETQY
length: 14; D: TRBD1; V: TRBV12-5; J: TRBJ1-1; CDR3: ASGLAGTGQNTEAF
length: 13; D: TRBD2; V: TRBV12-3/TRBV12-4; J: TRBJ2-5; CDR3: ASSGTSGNQETQY
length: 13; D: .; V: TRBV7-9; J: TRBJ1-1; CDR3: ASSLVHGVDTEAF
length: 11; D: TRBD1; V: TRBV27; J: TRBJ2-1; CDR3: ASRHRGYNEQF
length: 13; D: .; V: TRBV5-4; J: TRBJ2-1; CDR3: ASSLSAGSYNEQF
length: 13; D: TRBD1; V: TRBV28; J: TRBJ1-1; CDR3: ASSLWGQGKATAF
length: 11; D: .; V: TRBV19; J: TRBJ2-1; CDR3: ASSERRNNEQF
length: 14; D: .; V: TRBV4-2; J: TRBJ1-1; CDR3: ASSQDPAGTNTEAF
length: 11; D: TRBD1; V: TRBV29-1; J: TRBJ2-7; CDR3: SVRTGGDYEQY
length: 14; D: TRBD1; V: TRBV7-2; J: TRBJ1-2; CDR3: ASSLGTGQGRGGYT
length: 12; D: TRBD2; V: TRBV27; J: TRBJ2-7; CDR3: ASSLEREVDEQY
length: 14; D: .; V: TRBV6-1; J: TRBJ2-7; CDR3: ASKGGGSGPSYEQY
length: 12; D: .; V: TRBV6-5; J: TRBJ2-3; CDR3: ASSYGTVTDTQY
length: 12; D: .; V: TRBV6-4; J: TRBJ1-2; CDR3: ASPTRVRDYGYT
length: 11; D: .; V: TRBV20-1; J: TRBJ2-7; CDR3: SASRTATYEQY
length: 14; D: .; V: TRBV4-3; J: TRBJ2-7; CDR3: ASSQDGSGHSYEQY
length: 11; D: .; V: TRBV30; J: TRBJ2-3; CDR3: AWSALRADTQY
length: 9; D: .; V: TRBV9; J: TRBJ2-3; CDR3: ASSATDTQY
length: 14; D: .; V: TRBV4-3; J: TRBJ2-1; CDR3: ASSKGATSSYNEQF
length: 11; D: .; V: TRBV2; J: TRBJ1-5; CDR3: ASRRIPGQPQH
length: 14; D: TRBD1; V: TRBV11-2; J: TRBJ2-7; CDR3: ASSQRGGRSSYEQY
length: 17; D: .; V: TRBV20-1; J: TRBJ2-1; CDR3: SARDVDGGASEGGDEQF
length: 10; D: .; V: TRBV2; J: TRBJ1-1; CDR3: ASRRTFTEAF
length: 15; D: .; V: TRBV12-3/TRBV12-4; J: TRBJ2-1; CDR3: ASSLALGEVVSNEQF
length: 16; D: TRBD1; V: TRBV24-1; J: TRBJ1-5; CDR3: ATSDPGTGAHSNQPQH